This T cell receptor beta chain was found in a study of CD8 T cells in ankylosing spondylitis. Overall study results and limits: Disease-linked clones reportedly concentrated significantly in matched ankylosing spondylitis synovial fluid. The study identified a TCR beta motif of 7 or 8 highly homologous variants that appeared characteristic of ankylosing spondylitis blood.

Comments on this clonotype: The antigen is unknown.

Generation of TCR beta libraries employed quantitative 5'-RACE incorporating molecular barcodes. MiXCR, applied by TCRdb to the 5' RACE reads, yields one record per CDR3 protein. The sample holds 400,000 or so distinct CDR3 sequences; roughly 25% are singletons and the top ten take 0.89%. Per germline, CDR1 MNHEY and CDR2 SVGAGI. The length of the CDR3 is 17 residues. The J segment lost 0 bases and the V segment lost 4 bases, leaving 2 bases of the junction unmatched. The V and J genes are TRBV6-5 and TRBJ2-2, with 13 bases lining up with TRBD2. This TCR came from a male donor with ankylosing spondylitis. Source material: blood, either unsorted or a sorted T cell fraction (not recorded which). The CDR3 protein is CASSLGLAGTNTGELFF. CDR3 DNA: TGTGCCAGCAGTTTGGGACTAGCGGGAACGAACACCGGGGAGCTGTTTTTT.